A single sample gave rise to the 20 T cell receptor beta chains below, sequenced in a study of identical twins. MiXCR, run by TCRdb on the 5' RACE reads, gives a single entry per CDR3 protein. Counted here are roughly 250,000 distinct CDR3 sequences, roughly 7% occurring once; the ten biggest clones make up roughly 3.7%. The same data also contributed to another study, on yellow fever vaccine responses in identical twins.

The sample consisted of memory (CD45RO+) T cells sorted from blood. The source of these receptors is a woman aged 18-29 years in good health.

J is TRBJ2-7 and V is TRBV20-1; 7 nucleotides line up with TRBD2. From germline, CDR1 is DFQATT and CDR2 SNEGSKA (reference sequence). The CDR3 sequence is 13 residues long. V lost 1 base, J lost 6 bases, and 6 bases stayed unmatched. CDR3 region: CSARGPGRPEQYF. CDR3 nucleotides: TGCAGTGCTAGAGGCCCCGGGAGGCCCGAGCAGTACTTC.

Here the CDR3 reads CASSPRATNEKLFF. The CDR3 DNA follows: TGTGCCAGCAGCCCCCGCGCAACTAATGAAAAACTGTTTTTT. The chain joins TRBV9 to TRBJ1-4, with D unresolved. From germline, CDR1 is SGDLS and CDR2 YYNGEE. The CDR3 covers 14 residues. V shed 4 bases and J shed 0 bases, with 7 bases lying between them. Complete variable domain (other parts from reference TRBV9 and TRBJ1-4): DSGVTQTPKHLITATGQRVTLRCSPRSGDLSVYWYQQSLDQGLQFLIQYYNGEERAKGNILERFSAQQFPDLHSELNLSSLELGDSALYFCASSPRATNEKLFFGSGTQLSVL.

V usage is TRBV7-8 and J usage is TRBJ2-1; 8 bases line up with TRBD2. Germline V gene sequence: CDR1 SGHVS, CDR2 FQNEAQ. CDR3 size: 19 residues. Germline trimming cut 1 base from V and 2 bases from J; bases unmatched to any gene: 13. CDR3 sequence: CASSLVSGGLIGPYNEQFF. The CDR3 DNA reads as TGTGCCAGCAGCTTAGTAAGCGGGGGATTAATCGGCCCCTACAATGAGCAGTTCTTC.

In this sample, this clonotype turned up many times. The V and J genes are TRBV28 and TRBJ1-5; TRBD1 might be the D (6 bases). This CDR3 is built from 16 residues. Germline values: CDR1 MDHEN, CDR2 SYDVKM. The V end was cut by 6 bases, the J end by 0 bases, with 15 bases between. The CDR3 sequence is CASSSAWGASNQPQHF. In DNA, the CDR3 is TGTGCCAGCAGCTCCGCCTGGGGGGCTAGCAATCAGCCCCAGCATTTT.

The rearrangement links TRBV18 to TRBJ2-5; 8 nucleotides line up with TRBD1. Trimming took 3 bases from V and 5 from J; bases not matched to a gene: 11. Germline CDR1 and CDR2: KGHSH and LQKENI. This CDR3 contains 16 residues. In DNA form, the CDR3 reads TGTGCCAGCTCACCGTTACCCCAGACAGGGGTGGAGACCCAGTACTTC. It translates to CASSPLPQTGVETQYF.

This clonotype was seen more than once but under ten times. The V gene is TRBV15, the J gene TRBJ2-5; D possibly corresponds to TRBD1 (5 bases). Germline loops: CDR1 LNHNV, CDR2 YYDKDF (reference sequence). The CDR3 spans 15 residues. V lost 1 base and J 5 bases, leaving 14 bases between the germline ends. The CDR3 protein is CATSRVRFAGETQYF. In DNA form, the CDR3 reads TGTGCCACCAGCAGAGTTCGGTTTGCAGGGGAGACCCAGTACTTC.

This clonotype appeared many times. This chain links TRBV6-1 with TRBJ1-2, with a tentative D call TRBD1 (6 bases). Germline loops: CDR1 MNHNS, CDR2 SASEGT. The V end lost 6 bases, the J end lost 3 bases, and 14 bases lay between the germline ends. The CDR3 is made up of 14 amino acids. The CDR3 DNA is TGTGCCAGCAGACCTACGGGGGCCGACTATGGCTACACCTTC. Its translation is CASRPTGADYGYTF.

The chain couples TRBV20-1 to TRBJ2-1, with D perhaps given as TRBD1 or TRBD2 (5 bases each). Trimming removed 5 bases at V and 6 bases at J, with 17 bases between. CDR1 DFQATT and CDR2 SNEGSKA come from the germline V gene (reference sequence). The CDR3 loop spans 14 amino acids. In nucleotides, the CDR3 is TGCAGTGCTGACTTACCGGGACCCAGCAATGAGCAGTTCTTC. Its translation: CSADLPGPSNEQFF.

The V gene is TRBV6-1, the J gene TRBJ1-6; 12 nucleotides match TRBD1. CDR1 is MNHNS and CDR2 is SASEGT in the germline V gene. The CDR3 is 16 amino acids. V lost 6 bases to trimming and J lost 7 bases; unmatched junction nucleotides: 7. DNA for the CDR3: TGTGCCAGCAGGCCCCAAGGGACAGGGGGCAATTCACCCCTCCACTTT. Protein product: CASRPQGTGGNSPLHF.

The V gene is TRBV4-1, the J gene TRBJ2-1; 9 nucleotides agree with TRBD1. Germline-derived CDR1 and CDR2 are MGHRA and YSYEKL. The CDR3 has 17 residues. With V trimmed by 2 bases and J by 0 bases, 5 bases remained unmatched. CDR3 sequence (DNA): TGCGCCAGCAGCCAAACCGGGACAGGGAGCTCCTACAATGAGCAGTTCTTC. Encoded protein: CASSQTGTGSSYNEQFF.

The rearrangement joins TRBV9 to TRBJ2-1, with D possibly being TRBD2 (5 bases). The length of the CDR3 is 15 residues. Germline loops: CDR1 SGDLS, CDR2 YYNGEE. Deletions cut 4 bases from V and 3 bases from J, with 14 bases between. CDR3 protein: CASSLPPAGYNEQFF. The CDR3 DNA sequence: TGTGCCAGCAGCCTCCCCCCTGCGGGCTACAATGAGCAGTTCTTC. The variable domain in full, with the rest retrieved from reference TRBV9 and TRBJ2-1, is DSGVTQTPKHLITATGQRVTLRCSPRSGDLSVYWYQQSLDQGLQFLIQYYNGEERAKGNILERFSAQQFPDLHSELNLSSLELGDSALYFCASSLPPAGYNEQFFGPGTRLTVL.

The gene calls are TRBV20-1 and TRBJ1-2; 7 positions agree with TRBD1. The CDR3 extends over 14 amino acids. Germline V gene sequence: CDR1 DFQATT, CDR2 SNEGSKA (reference sequence). V trimming: 6 bases; J trimming: 5 bases; junction bases outside the gene matches: 12. CDR3 protein: CSALRQGVGYGYTF. The CDR3 nucleotides read TGCAGTGCACTCCGTCAGGGGGTCGGTTATGGCTACACCTTC.

V gene TRBV9 combines with J gene TRBJ2-7; D is tentatively TRBD1 or TRBD2 (5 bases each). The CDR3 length is 14 residues. Germline values: CDR1 SGDLS, CDR2 YYNGEE. V was trimmed by 3 bases and J by 0 bases, leaving 10 bases between them. The CDR3 protein is CASSAGRASYEQYF. The CDR3 nucleotides are TGTGCCAGCAGCGCGGGACGCGCCTCCTACGAGCAGTACTTC.

This rearrangement joins TRBV28 to TRBJ2-5; D is perhaps TRBD2 (5 bases). Germline V gene lookup returns CDR1 MDHEN and CDR2 SYDVKM. The germline V and J ends were trimmed by 10 bases and 9 bases, with 21 bases remaining between them. This CDR3 spans 13 amino acids. The CDR3 coding sequence is TGTGCCACCCGAGATCACCTTTGGGAGTCCCAGTACTTC. Translated, it gives CATRDHLWESQYF.

This clonotype was seen at least ten times. The chain uses TRBV5-4 and TRBJ1-2, with D hard to call. The germline CDR1 and CDR2 sequences are SGHNT and YYREEE (reference sequence). V lost 1 base to trimming and J lost 2 bases, with 12 bases between them. CDR3 length: 15 amino acids. DNA for the CDR3: TGTGCCAGCAGCTTGCACGCTCGCTACAACTATGGCTACACCTTC. It translates to CASSLHARYNYGYTF.

In its sample, this clonotype was seen a few times. V usage is TRBV28 and J usage is TRBJ1-5; D might be TRBD1 (6 bases). The CDR3 length is 17 residues. Deletions cut 6 bases from V and 6 bases from J, with 24 bases between. Germline-derived CDR1 and CDR2 are MDHEN and SYDVKM. CDR3 loop: CASSPPGGRGGGQPQHF. In DNA, the CDR3 is TGTGCCAGCAGCCCGCCCGGGGGCAGGGGTGGAGGTCAGCCCCAGCATTTT.

This clonotype was found many times. The chain combines TRBV27 with TRBJ2-1, with 11 bases fitting TRBD2. CDR1 and CDR2 (germline): MNHEY, SMNVEV (reference sequence). The junction had 5 bases not matched to a gene; V was cut back by 6 bases and J by 4 bases. This CDR3 spans 15 amino acids. The CDR3 DNA is TGTGCCAGCAGACCCGGGACTAGCGGATACAATGAGCAGTTCTTC. This encodes CASRPGTSGYNEQFF.

This clonotype was observed a handful of times. This chain connects TRBV4-1 to TRBJ2-7, with unresolved D. This CDR3 is 16 amino acids long. V was pared by 1 base and J by 0 bases, with 13 bases between. Germline lookup yields CDR1 MGHRA and CDR2 YSYEKL. For the CDR3, the DNA is TGCGCCAGCAGCCAAGTCCCGGTAGGGTTCTCCTACGAGCAGTACGTC. It specifies CASSQVPVGFSYEQYV.

This clonotype has a handful of counts. The chain uses TRBV28 and TRBJ2-7; possibly TRBD1 for D (6 bases). V lost 6 bases, J lost 11 bases, and 11 bases lay in between. CDR1 and CDR2 (germline): MDHEN, SYDVKM. The CDR3 is made up of 10 amino acids. The CDR3 nucleotides read TGTGCCAGCAGGGACAGAAAGGAGTACGTC. This codes for CASRDRKEYV.

This clonotype was observed a handful of times. The rearrangement joins TRBV5-5 to TRBJ1-1, with D unresolved. Trimming took off 0 bases at V and 0 bases at J, with 12 bases between the two ends. In germline, CDR1 is SGHKS, CDR2 YYEKEE (reference sequence). The CDR3 sequence is 16 residues long. CDR3 DNA sequence: TGTGCCAGCAGCTTGGCCTTGGCAGGAATGAACACTGAAGCTTTCTTT. Encoded protein: CASSLALAGMNTEAFF.